Following are 15 T cell receptor beta chains from one sample sequenced in a study of identical twins (dated by TCRdb to between 2015 and 2016). The method was 5' RACE. This sample was sequenced with an Illumina HiSeq 2000. Using fastp trimming at Q25 and MiXCR clonotype assembly, TCRdb reanalyzed the public sequencing data and kept in-frame beta chains. CDR3 protein sequences are deduplicated, and each keeps its most common genes and DNA. Here the sample has about 530,000 distinct CDR3 sequences; over 12% occur a single time. In total, the top ten clones hold about 0.47% of the sample. These data were likewise used in another study, on yellow fever vaccine responses in identical twins.

Source material: CD4+ T cells sorted from blood. These receptors all stem from a woman under 30 in good health.

This clonotype was counted only a few times. This rearrangement joins TRBV2 to TRBJ2-1, with 11 bases identical to TRBD2. Trimming removed 3 bases from V and 8 bases from J; junction bases left unmatched: 6. CDR3 length: 15 residues. CDR1 and CDR2 from the germline V gene are SNHLY and FYNNEI. This CDR3 reads CASSESTSGSDEQFF. The CDR3 bases are TGTGCCAGCAGTGAGTCAACTAGCGGGAGCGATGAGCAGTTCTTC.

This clonotype has more than one count but fewer than ten. The chain joins TRBV20-1 to TRBJ2-1; D not certain. The CDR3 is made up of 17 amino acids. The V end was cut by 0 bases, the J end by 5 bases, with 20 bases between. Germline loops: CDR1 DFQATT, CDR2 SNEGSKA (reference sequence). The CDR3 nucleotides read TGCAGTGCTAGAGATCCCAGACCGAAATCAATGGACAATGAGCAGTTCTTC. This codes for CSARDPRPKSMDNEQFF.

The rearrangement joins TRBV4-2 to TRBJ2-7; either TRBD1 or TRBD2 may fit D (5 bases each). The CDR3 is made up of 14 amino acids. The germline V gene encodes CDR1 LGHNA and CDR2 YNFKEQ. V lost 4 bases to trimming and J lost 4 bases, with 14 bases between them. The CDR3: CASSPGTPHYEQYF. The CDR3 DNA reads as TGTGCCAGCAGCCCCGGGACGCCTCATTACGAGCAGTACTTC.

J is TRBJ2-7 and V is TRBV20-1, with 11 bases fitting TRBD1. The length of the CDR3 is 13 residues. Germline CDR1 is DFQATT and CDR2 is SNEGSKA (reference sequence). V lost 4 bases and J lost 6; bases outside the gene matches: 5. The CDR3 reads CSANRDRGFEQYF. The CDR3 nucleotides are TGCAGTGCTAACCGGGACAGGGGGTTCGAGCAGTACTTC.

The V call is TRBV2, the J call TRBJ1-1; D gene uncertain. The CDR3 has 14 amino acids. V lost 1 base, J lost 5 bases, and 11 bases lay in between. Per germline, CDR1 SNHLY and CDR2 FYNNEI. The CDR3 nucleotides are TGTGCCAGCAGTGAAGGGACCGCTCGGACTGAAGCTTTCTTT. This sequence encodes CASSEGTARTEAFF.

At least ten counts were recorded for this clonotype. V and J are TRBV24-1 and TRBJ2-3; possibly TRBD2 for D (5 bases). This CDR3 comprises 15 residues. CDR1 is KGHDR and CDR2 is SFDVKD in the germline V gene. V lost 4 bases and J lost 7, with 17 bases in between. Written as DNA, the CDR3 is TGTGCCACCAGTGACGGACTCCCCGTCTCTTATACGCAGTATTTT. The encoded protein is CATSDGLPVSYTQYF.

This clonotype was counted between two and nine times. V usage is TRBV2 and J usage is TRBJ2-1; 11 positions agree with TRBD2. Germline trimming cut 5 bases from V and 8 bases from J; bases unmatched to any gene: 8. CDR1 is SNHLY, CDR2 FYNNEI, per germline. The CDR3 extends over 15 amino acids. CDR3 loop: CASSRLAGMEDEQFF. The CDR3 nucleotides read TGTGCCAGCAGTCGACTAGCGGGGATGGAGGATGAGCAGTTCTTC. Variable domain in full (rest from reference TRBV2 and TRBJ2-1): EPEVTQTPSHQVTQMGQEVILRCVPISNHLYFYWYRQILGQKVEFLVSFYNNEISEKSEIFDDQFSVERPDGSNFTLKIRSTKLEDSAMYFCASSRLAGMEDEQFFGPGTRLTVL.

This clonotype has only a few counts. This CDR3 is CASSLAPLYEQYF. The CDR3 DNA is TGTGCCAGCAGCTTAGCCCCCCTCTACGAGCAGTACTTC. This chain connects TRBV7-3 to TRBJ2-7; D is unresolved. The CDR3 is 13 residues long. V was cut by 2 bases and J by 3 bases, with 8 bases left in between. Germline V gives CDR1 SGHTA, CDR2 FQGTGA.

The chain employs TRBV28 and TRBJ1-1; D might be TRBD1 (5 bases). The CDR3 runs to 14 residues. Germline V gene sequence: CDR1 MDHEN, CDR2 SYDVKM. The germline V and J ends were trimmed by 2 bases and 1 base, with 8 bases remaining between them. For the CDR3, the DNA is TGTGCCAGCAGTTTAGGGGCTAGGAACACTGAAGCTTTCTTT. Amino acid sequence: CASSLGARNTEAFF. The complete variable domain, with remaining parts taken from reference TRBV28 and TRBJ1-1, reads DVKVTQSSRYLVKRTGEKVFLECVQDMDHENMFWYRQDPGLGLRLIYFSYDVKMKEKGDIPEGYSVSREKKERFSLILESASTNQTSMYLCASSLGARNTEAFFGQGTRLTVV.

This clonotype was detected only a few times. The chain has TRBV2 and TRBJ1-5; D gene ambiguous. V gave up 6 bases and J gave up 0 bases, with 21 bases separating them. From germline, CDR1 is SNHLY and CDR2 FYNNEI. This CDR3 is 18 amino acids long. CDR3 in amino acids: CASRETRTGARSNQPQHF. In DNA form, the CDR3 reads TGTGCCAGCAGGGAGACCCGGACGGGAGCACGTAGCAATCAGCCCCAGCATTTT.

This rearrangement joins TRBV9 to TRBJ2-1; D may be TRBD2 (5 bases). There are 15 residues in the CDR3. Germline CDR1 and CDR2: SGDLS and YYNGEE. V lost 4 bases, J lost 6 bases, and 17 bases lay in between. CDR3 DNA: TGTGCCAGCAGCCCTCGTGTCGAGCGGCCCAATGAGCAGTTCTTC. It is translated as CASSPRVERPNEQFF. Filled out from reference TRBV9 and TRBJ2-1, the complete variable domain reads DSGVTQTPKHLITATGQRVTLRCSPRSGDLSVYWYQQSLDQGLQFLIQYYNGEERAKGNILERFSAQQFPDLHSELNLSSLELGDSALYFCASSPRVERPNEQFFGPGTRLTVL.

This clonotype was detected only a few times. The V call is TRBV5-1, the J call TRBJ2-1; possible D gene TRBD2, 6 bases. CDR3 length equals 16 residues. V lost 0 bases to trimming and J lost 4 bases, with 14 bases between them. The V gene's germline CDR1 is SGHRS and CDR2 YFSETQ. CDR3 bases: TGCGCCAGCAGCTTGGAACCTAGCGCCACTTACAATGAGCAGTTCTTC. Protein: CASSLEPSATYNEQFF. The variable domain in full, with the rest retrieved from reference TRBV5-1 and TRBJ2-1, is KAGVTQTPRYLIKTRGQQVTLSCSPISGHRSVSWYQQTPGQGLQFLFEYFSETQRNKGNFPGRFSGRQFSNSRSEMNVSTLELGDSALYLCASSLEPSATYNEQFFGPGTRLTVL.

This clonotype was observed a few times. The V call is TRBV3-1, the J call TRBJ2-7; D is unresolved. The germline CDR1 and CDR2 sequences are LGHDT and YNNKEL (reference sequence). The V end lost 1 base, the J end lost 3 bases, and 4 bases lay between the germline ends. The CDR3 consists of 12 residues. The CDR3 sequence is CASSQARYEQYF. Here the CDR3 DNA reads TGTGCCAGCAGCCAAGCCCGCTACGAGCAGTACTTC.

This clonotype was picked up a small number of times. J is TRBJ1-4 and V is TRBV7-2; D gene uncertain. Germline lookup yields CDR1 SGHTA and CDR2 FQGNSA. The CDR3 contains 15 residues. V was pared by 2 bases and J by 8 bases, with 15 bases between. The CDR3 DNA is TGTGCCAGCAGCTTATTTCAGGCAGTAGGCGAAAAACTGTTTTTT. This translates into CASSLFQAVGEKLFF.

This clonotype was recorded a few times. V is TRBV12-3 or TRBV12-4 and J is TRBJ1-4; D is possibly TRBD1 (6 bases). V shed 3 bases and J shed 13 bases, with 15 bases lying between them. The CDR3 extends over 13 amino acids. The CDR3 DNA is TGTGCCAGCAGTTTGGCGGGACAAGTATCACTGTTTTTT. Protein product: CASSLAGQVSLFF.